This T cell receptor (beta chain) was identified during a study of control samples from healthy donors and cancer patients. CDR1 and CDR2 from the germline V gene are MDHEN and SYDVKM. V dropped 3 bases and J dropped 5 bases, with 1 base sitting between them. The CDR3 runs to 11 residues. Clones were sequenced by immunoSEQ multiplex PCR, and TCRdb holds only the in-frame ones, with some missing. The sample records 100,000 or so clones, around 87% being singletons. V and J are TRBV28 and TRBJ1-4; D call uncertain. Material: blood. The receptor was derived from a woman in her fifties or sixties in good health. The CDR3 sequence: CASSFNEKLFF. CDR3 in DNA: TGTGCCAGCAGTTTCAATGAAAAACTGTTTTTT. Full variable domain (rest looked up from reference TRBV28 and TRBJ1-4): DVKVTQSSRYLVKRTGEKVFLECVQDMDHENMFWYRQDPGLGLRLIYFSYDVKMKEKGDIPEGYSVSREKKERFSLILESASTNQTSMYLCASSFNEKLFFGSGTQLSVL.